This T cell receptor beta chain stems from a study of control samples from healthy donors and cancer patients. The repertoire was sequenced with immunoSEQ multiplex PCR; TCRdb's copy has only in-frame clones and lacks some. The data contain about 130,000 clones, nearly 90% of them singletons. Germline V lookup: CDR1 LNHDA, CDR2 SQIVND (reference sequence). CDR3 size: 15 residues. V lost 4 bases to trimming and J lost 6 bases, with 18 bases between them. There are a few counts of this clone. The source is a man aged 45-65 years in good health. The specimen was blood. The chain is built from TRBV19 and TRBJ1-1; tentatively, D is TRBD1 (6 bases). CDR3 sequence (DNA): TGTGCCAGTAGTACCCTACAGGGAGGATACCCTGAAGCTTTCTTT. This encodes CASSTLQGGYPEAFF. Using reference TRBV19 and TRBJ1-1 for the parts outside the CDR3, the full variable domain is DGGITQSPKYLFRKEGQNVTLSCEQNLNHDAMYWYRQDPGQGLRLIYYSQIVNDFQKGDIAEGYSVSREKKESFPLTVTSAQKNPTAFYLCASSTLQGGYPEAFFGQGTRLTVV.